One T cell receptor (beta chain) is described in this entry. Antigen: not known. Trimming removed 6 bases from V and 0 bases from J; junction bases left unmatched: 4. Germline CDR1 reads ENHRY; CDR2 reads SYGVKD. The CDR3 is 14 amino acids. Here immunoSEQ multiplex PCR was the method, and the copy in TCRdb shows in-frame clones only, minus some. The table lists about 58,000 clones, around 80% of them singletons. This record comes from a study of early stage breast cancer tumors. Study observations and caveats: Tumors had 2 to 3-fold higher T cell density and higher clonality than adjacent normal breast tissue.

This clonotype was obtained from a person between 30 and 45 years old with breast cancer. The sample consisted of blood. The chain is built from TRBV10-3 and TRBJ2-7, with 8 bases lining up with TRBD1. CDR3 region: CAIRRTGSSYEQYF. The CDR3 nucleotides read TGTGCCATCAGGCGGACAGGGAGCTCCTACGAGCAGTACTTC.